Below are 4 T cell receptor beta chains sequenced from a single sample in a study of T cells in Graves' hyperthyroidism and ophthalmopathy. Amplification targeted TCR beta CDR3 regions from RNA transcripts. HTBI primers were the set used in a first-round RT-PCR of the TCR CDR3. TCRdb independently ran MiXCR on the multiplex PCR reads; one entry per CDR3 protein. The sample includes a few hundred thousand distinct CDR3 sequences, 18% of them seen just once. Source material: blood. The receptors shown here come from a man younger than 30 with Graves' ophthalmopathy.

This clonotype showed up many times. The chain carries TRBV20-1 and TRBJ2-1, with TRBD2 identical over 10 bases. This CDR3 region has 14 residues. The J segment lost 4 bases and the V segment lost 6 bases, leaving 6 bases of the junction unmatched. CDR1 is DFQATT, CDR2 SNEGSKA, per germline (reference sequence). The CDR3 coding sequence is TGCAGTGCCCTGTCTAGCGGGGGTTACAATGAGCAGTTCTTC. Amino acids: CSALSSGGYNEQFF.

This clonotype has a count of ten or more. The chain combines TRBV12-3 or TRBV12-4 with TRBJ2-3; the D gene is possibly TRBD1 (5 bases). Trimming removed 10 bases from V and 6 bases from J, with 20 bases in between. CDR3 length equals 14 residues. The CDR3 loop is CATLLGPLVDTQYF. DNA of the CDR3: TGTGCCACCCTCCTGGGGCCCCTGGTGGATACGCAGTATTTT.

This clonotype was recorded once. This sequence may be a read error, since a much larger clone differs from it by one base. The rearrangement joins TRBV7-2 to TRBJ2-7; a weak D match, TRBD1 (7 bases). Germline CDR1 and CDR2: SGHTA and FQGNSA. The CDR3 loop spans 15 amino acids. The V end lost 4 bases, the J end lost 4 bases, and 17 bases lay between the germline ends. The CDR3 spells CASSSVFRGVYEQYF. CDR3 bases: TGTGCCAGCAGCTCCGTTTTCAGGGGGGTGTACGAGCAGTACTTC. Using reference TRBV7-2 and TRBJ2-7 for the parts outside the CDR3, the full variable domain is GAGVSQSPSNKVTEKGKDVELRCDPISGHTALYWYRQSLGQGLEFLIYFQGNSAPDKSGLPSDRFSAERTGGSVSTLTIQRTQQEDSAVYLCASSSVFRGVYEQYFGPGTRLTVT.

The sample holds many counts of this clonotype. The J gene is TRBJ2-3, the V gene TRBV15; D possibly corresponds to TRBD1 (6 bases). Germline CDR1 and CDR2: LNHNV and YYDKDF (reference sequence). With 1 base removed from V and 5 bases from J, the gap between germline ends came to 16 bases. The CDR3 is 16 amino acids. This CDR3 reads CATSRALPQGLDTQYF. The CDR3 nucleotides read TGTGCCACCAGCAGAGCCCTACCGCAGGGGTTAGATACGCAGTATTTT.